These 30 T cell receptor beta chains share one sample of origin, sequenced in a study of cytomegalovirus exposure and HLA in healthy donors. A multiplex PCR was run with 60 Vbeta primers and 13 Jbeta primers. TCRdb keeps only in-frame clones here, not all; method: immunoSEQ multiplex PCR. The sample lists 190,000 or so clones, more than 65% occurring once. The specimen sequenced was PBMCs. These receptors all come from a girl between 10 and 17 years old in good health and CMV-seropositive.

In this sample, this clone turned up once. The J gene is TRBJ1-4, the V gene TRBV30; D gene ambiguous. The CDR3 runs to 14 residues. Germline lookup yields CDR1 GTSNPN and CDR2 SVGIG (reference sequence). Deletions cut 3 bases from V and 1 base from J, with 9 bases between. The CDR3 bases are TGTGCCTGGAGCCCCGGTGTAACTAATGAAAAACTGTTTTTT. This codes for CAWSPGVTNEKLFF. Full variable domain (rest looked up from reference TRBV30 and TRBJ1-4): SQTIHQWPATLVQPVGSPLSLECTVEGTSNPNLYWYRQAAGRGLQLLFYSVGIGQISSEVPQNLSASRPQDRQFILSSKKLLLSDSGFYLCAWSPGVTNEKLFFGSGTQLSVL.

The chain recombines TRBV6-5 with TRBJ1-6; 8 bases are shared with TRBD1. There are 13 residues in the CDR3. From germline, CDR1 is MNHEY and CDR2 SVGAGI. Germline trimming cut 6 bases from V and 10 bases from J; bases unmatched to any gene: 5. The CDR3 is CASRETGGSPLHF. CDR3 bases: TGTGCCAGCAGGGAAACAGGGGGGTCACCCCTCCACTTT.

The chain joins TRBV27 to TRBJ2-7, with 7 bases that match TRBD1. J lost 2 bases, V lost 10 bases, and 14 bases had no gene match. Looked up from germline, CDR1 is MNHEY and CDR2 is SMNVEV (reference sequence). The CDR3 is made up of 15 amino acids. CDR3 in DNA: TGTGCCACCCCAATTGCAGCGACAGGGCCCTACGAGCAGTACTTC. Encoded protein: CATPIAATGPYEQYF.

The gene calls are TRBV2 and TRBJ1-1; tentative D call: TRBD1 (6 bases). From germline, CDR1 is SNHLY and CDR2 FYNNEI. The CDR3 is 14 amino acids. The V end was cut by 7 bases, the J end by 0 bases, with 12 bases between. CDR3 in DNA: TGTGCCAGCACTTCACAGGGTATGAACACTGAAGCTTTCTTT. This encodes CASTSQGMNTEAFF.

This chain connects TRBV6-5 to TRBJ2-5; 8 bases fit TRBD1. The J call may be faulty, since TRBJ2-7 better matches the DNA end. CDR3 size: 12 residues. CDR1 is MNHEY and CDR2 is SVGAGI in the germline V gene. The DNA for the CDR3 is TGTGCCAGCCAGGGGGCTCCATACGAGCAGTACTTC. Protein: CASQGAPYEQYF.

This clone came up once. The CDR3 loop is CAISELGQGYGYTF. Written as DNA, the CDR3 is TGTGCCATCAGTGAGTTGGGACAGGGATATGGCTACACCTTC. The chain joins TRBV10-3 to TRBJ1-2, with 9 bases identical to TRBD1. The CDR3 extends over 14 amino acids. Germline V lookup: CDR1 ENHRY, CDR2 SYGVKD. V was clipped by 1 base and J by 5 bases; unmatched bases: 2.

V is TRBV2 and J is TRBJ1-6, with 11 bases that match TRBD1. V shed 8 bases and J 7 bases; nucleotides not matched to a gene: 7. The germline V gene encodes CDR1 SNHLY and CDR2 FYNNEI. The CDR3 has 15 residues. The DNA for the CDR3 is TGTGCCAGCTCGGGACAGGGGGTCGTGAATTCACCCCTCCACTTT. This sequence encodes CASSGQGVVNSPLHF. Combining the CDR3 with reference TRBV2 and TRBJ1-6 gives the whole variable domain EPEVTQTPSHQVTQMGQEVILRCVPISNHLYFYWYRQILGQKVEFLVSFYNNEISEKSEIFDDQFSVERPDGSNFTLKIRSTKLEDSAMYFCASSGQGVVNSPLHFGNGTRLTVT.

The V gene is TRBV13, the J gene TRBJ2-3; D gene ambiguous. This CDR3 is 14 amino acids long. Germline V gene data show CDR1 as PRHDT and CDR2 as FYEKMQ (reference sequence). Trimming shortened V by 6 bases and J by 4 bases, and 14 bases separated the two germline ends. CDR3 DNA: TGTGCCAGCAGTTTACCCCCCCGGGCAGATACGCAGTATTTT. This translates into CASSLPPRADTQYF.

The DNA for the CDR3 is TGTGCCAGCAGCAAACGGGACAGGGAGGGTGGCTACACCTTC. Residues: CASSKRDREGGYTF. The J gene is TRBJ1-2, the V gene TRBV7-2; 9 bases fit TRBD1. Germline loops: CDR1 SGHTA, CDR2 FQGNSA. This CDR3 has 14 amino acids. V lost 5 bases, J lost 7 bases, and 8 bases stayed unmatched.

The rearrangement links TRBV27 to TRBJ1-6; 7 nucleotides align to TRBD1. V gave up 8 bases and J gave up 4 bases; unmatched junction bases: 2. This CDR3 region has 13 residues. Germline V gives CDR1 MNHEY, CDR2 SMNVEV (reference sequence). This CDR3 reads CASGQEYNSPLHF. CDR3 coding DNA: TGTGCCAGCGGACAGGAGTATAATTCACCCCTCCACTTT.

CDR3 sequence reads: CASSLRDRELYGYTF. The CDR3 coding sequence is TGTGCCAGCAGCCTCCGGGACAGGGAATTATATGGCTACACCTTC. J is TRBJ1-2 and V is TRBV5-5; TRBD1 matches at 9 bases. Germline values: CDR1 SGHKS, CDR2 YYEKEE (reference sequence). The CDR3 runs to 15 residues. The J segment lost 5 bases and the V segment lost 4 bases, leaving 9 bases of the junction unmatched.

The chain is built from TRBV9 and TRBJ1-2; 7 bases are shared with TRBD1. The CDR3 runs to 17 residues. V lost 10 bases to trimming and J lost 1 base; unmatched junction nucleotides: 19. Germline CDR1 and CDR2: SGDLS and YYNGEE. CDR3 DNA sequence: TGTGCCTCCACCCGAGAGGCCAGGGGGGAACTTAACTATGGCTACACCTTC. Encoded protein: CASTREARGELNYGYTF.

A few counts support this clone. The V gene is TRBV4-1, the J gene TRBJ1-2, with a tentative D call TRBD1 (5 bases). The CDR3 extends over 19 amino acids. Trimming took 0 bases from V and 8 from J, leaving 28 bases between them. Per germline, CDR1 MGHRA and CDR2 YSYEKL. The CDR3 DNA follows: TGCGCCAGCAGCCAAGAAGTTTTTCGTCTGGTTGAGGGACTATGGGGCTACACCTTC. Its translation is CASSQEVFRLVEGLWGYTF.

A few counts support this clone. As DNA, the CDR3 is TGTGCCAGCAGTGACTCTAGCGGGGGGGGAGATACGCAGTATTTT. Residues: CASSDSSGGGDTQYF. The chain joins TRBV6-4 to TRBJ2-3, with 11 bases matching TRBD2. The CDR3 spans 15 residues. With 0 bases clipped from V and 5 bases from J, the junction kept 1 base outside the gene matches. Germline CDR1 and CDR2: MRHNA and SNTAGT.

CDR3 sequence reads: CASSNNRDKKLFF. The CDR3 DNA reads as TGTGCCAGCAGCAACAACCGGGACAAAAAACTGTTTTTT. This chain uses TRBV7-2 with TRBJ1-4; TRBD1 might be the D (6 bases). This CDR3 is built from 13 residues. With 5 bases removed from V and 9 bases from J, the gap between germline ends came to 13 bases. Per germline, CDR1 SGHTA and CDR2 FQGNSA.

V is TRBV30 and J is TRBJ1-4, with TRBD1 as a possible D gene (6 bases). Trimming took off 2 bases at V and 8 bases at J, with 18 bases between the two ends. There are 15 residues in the CDR3. CDR1 and CDR2 (germline): GTSNPN, SVGIG (reference sequence). The CDR3 nucleotides are TGTGCCTGGAGTACCGCGGTAGGGGGTGGAGAAAAACTGTTTTTT. Translation: CAWSTAVGGGEKLFF. The entire variable domain, with the rest obtained from reference TRBV30 and TRBJ1-4, is as follows: SQTIHQWPATLVQPVGSPLSLECTVEGTSNPNLYWYRQAAGRGLQLLFYSVGIGQISSEVPQNLSASRPQDRQFILSSKKLLLSDSGFYLCAWSTAVGGGEKLFFGSGTQLSVL.

The chain couples TRBV6-6 to TRBJ2-6, with a tentative D call TRBD1 (6 bases). The V end lost 7 bases, the J end lost 4 bases, and 17 bases lay between the germline ends. The CDR3 runs to 16 residues. CDR1 is MNHNY and CDR2 is SVGAGI in the germline V gene (reference sequence). CDR3 region: CASIQVAGTGANVLTF. The CDR3 DNA reads TGTGCCAGCATCCAGGTCGCAGGGACAGGGGCCAACGTCCTGACTTTC.

This chain uses TRBV11-2 with TRBJ2-3; 8 bases fit TRBD1. Germline lookup yields CDR1 SGHAT and CDR2 FQNNGV. This CDR3 is 15 amino acids long. V lost 7 bases to trimming and J lost 3 bases; unmatched junction nucleotides: 9. The CDR3 reads CASKAMTGATDTQYF. CDR3 in DNA: TGTGCCAGCAAAGCGATGACAGGGGCAACAGATACGCAGTATTTT.

This clone appeared once. The rearrangement links TRBV11-2 to TRBJ2-2, with D unclear. The V end lost 2 bases, the J end lost 6 bases, and 7 bases lay between the germline ends. Germline CDR1 and CDR2: SGHAT and FQNNGV. The length of the CDR3 is 13 residues. The CDR3 loop reads CASSLLRAGELFF. CDR3 bases: TGTGCCAGCAGCTTACTCCGGGCCGGGGAGCTGTTTTTT.

The chain combines TRBV5-6 with TRBJ1-1; TRBD1 aligns across 9 bases. V lost 4 bases, J lost 0 bases, and 4 bases stayed unmatched. Per the germline V gene, CDR1 is SGHDT and CDR2 is YYEEEE. This CDR3 spans 15 amino acids. The CDR3 sequence is CASSPRDRVNTEAFF. DNA of the CDR3: TGTGCCAGCAGCCCCCGGGACAGGGTGAACACTGAAGCTTTCTTT.

The chain has TRBV27 and TRBJ1-2, with 9 bases lining up with TRBD1. V lost 1 base to trimming and J lost 8 bases; unmatched junction nucleotides: 2. Germline V lookup: CDR1 MNHEY, CDR2 SMNVEV (reference sequence). CDR3 length: 13 residues. CDR3 bases: TGTGCCAGCAGTTTATGGACAGGGGACGGCTACACCTTC. Residues: CASSLWTGDGYTF.

Only one count was recorded for this clone. The chain recombines TRBV5-1 with TRBJ2-5; D perhaps matches TRBD2 (6 bases). Germline CDR1 SGHRS, CDR2 YFSETQ. CDR3 length: 15 amino acids. V was clipped by 0 bases and J by 2 bases, with 11 bases between them. CDR3 amino acids: CASSLGSAGQETQYF. In nucleotides, the CDR3 is TGCGCCAGCAGCTTGGGTTCGGCGGGGCAAGAGACCCAGTACTTC.

The chain couples TRBV30 to TRBJ2-5, with 10 positions matching TRBD2. The CDR3 extends over 15 amino acids. J was trimmed by 5 bases and V by 0 bases; bases with no gene match: 6. Germline V CDR1 and CDR2: GTSNPN, SVGIG (reference sequence). The chain's CDR3 is CAWSVGSGGLETQYF. Written as DNA, the CDR3 is TGTGCCTGGAGTGTGGGTAGCGGGGGGCTGGAGACCCAGTACTTC. The full variable domain, its missing parts supplied by reference TRBV30 and TRBJ2-5, is SQTIHQWPATLVQPVGSPLSLECTVEGTSNPNLYWYRQAAGRGLQLLFYSVGIGQISSEVPQNLSASRPQDRQFILSSKKLLLSDSGFYLCAWSVGSGGLETQYFGPGTRLLVL.

The V call is TRBV5-1, the J call TRBJ2-7; the D gene is possibly TRBD1 (6 bases). Germline-derived CDR1 and CDR2 are SGHRS and YFSETQ. CDR3 length: 14 residues. V was pared by 4 bases and J by 4 bases, with 15 bases between. For the CDR3, the DNA is TGCGCCAGCAGCGAGACCCCCACAGGGTACGAGCAGTACTTC. It encodes CASSETPTGYEQYF.

The chain employs TRBV5-1 and TRBJ2-7, with TRBD1 identical over 7 bases. Germline CDR1 is SGHRS and CDR2 is YFSETQ. V shed 2 bases, J shed 2 bases, and the junction held 7 bases outside the gene matches. The CDR3 runs to 15 residues. The CDR3 loop is CASSLARDRTYEQYF. The CDR3 DNA is TGCGCCAGCAGCTTAGCACGGGACAGAACCTACGAGCAGTACTTC.

The chain joins TRBV11-2 to TRBJ2-3; TRBD2 agrees at 12 bases. This CDR3 spans 18 amino acids. Unmatched junction bases numbered 13, after V lost 1 base and J lost 8 bases. Germline V gene data show CDR1 as SGHAT and CDR2 as FQNNGV. The CDR3 coding sequence is TGTGCCAGCAGCTTAGTACCCCTAGCGGGGGGGCCAGGGGGTACGCAGTATTTT. It yields the protein CASSLVPLAGGPGGTQYF.

This clone was picked up one time. The J gene is TRBJ1-1, the V gene TRBV6-1; possibly TRBD1 for D (5 bases). The CDR3 runs 14 residues. Between the trimmed V and J ends, which lost 6 bases and 0 bases, there was a span of 11 bases. CDR1 is MNHNS, CDR2 SASEGT, per germline. The CDR3 DNA reads TGTGCCAGCAGCTCTACGGGGGTGAACACTGAAGCTTTCTTT. Translating gives CASSSTGVNTEAFF.

V gene TRBV13 combines with J gene TRBJ1-2, with no clear D. The CDR3 sequence is 18 residues long. The germline gives CDR1 PRHDT, CDR2 FYEKMQ (reference sequence). V lost 5 bases to trimming and J lost 3 bases, with 25 bases between them. CDR3: CASSLTSLVPGVDYGYTF. CDR3 nucleotide sequence: TGTGCCAGCAGCCTCACGTCGTTGGTTCCCGGGGTGGACTATGGCTACACCTTC. Together with reference TRBV13 and TRBJ1-2, the CDR3 gives the full variable domain: AAGVIQSPRHLIKEKRETATLKCYPIPRHDTVYWYQQGPGQDPQFLISFYEKMQSDKGSIPDRFSAQQFSDYHSELNMSSLELGDSALYFCASSLTSLVPGVDYGYTFGSGTRLTVV.

CDR3 coding DNA: TGTGCCTGGAGTGGTTTGGGAGATGGTGAAGCTTTCTTT. Protein product: CAWSGLGDGEAFF. The chain recombines TRBV30 with TRBJ1-1; D unresolved. Germline V gene data show CDR1 as GTSNPN and CDR2 as SVGIG (reference sequence). The CDR3 is 13 residues long. Between the trimmed V and J ends, which lost 1 base and 7 bases, there was a span of 13 bases.

This chain connects TRBV7-8 to TRBJ1-1, with D maybe TRBD1 (6 bases). This CDR3 has 11 residues. Germline V gene data show CDR1 as SGHVS and CDR2 as FQNEAQ. With 0 bases removed from V and 11 bases from J, the gap between germline ends came to 7 bases. In DNA, the CDR3 is TGTGCCAGCAGCTTAGCGGGGGCGGCTTTCTTT. Translated: CASSLAGAAFF.